This T cell receptor beta chain was sequenced during a study of early T cells in non-severe SARS-CoV-2 infection (dated by TCRdb to the early 2020s). The study in broad terms: TCR sequencing used bulk RNA from unsorted whole blood, so alpha and beta chains could not be paired.

This was a case-control study nested in a cohort of healthcare workers in London, UK, who had nasopharyngeal swab PCR tests and blood samples taken every week. Healthcare workers were enrolled in the week of the UK lockdown, from 23 to 31 March 2020, and were followed every week for up to about 16 weeks. The protocol used for the library was 5' RACE. TCRdb lists the instrument as NextSeq 500. The TCR library protocol attached unique molecular identifiers to individual cDNA molecules to correct for sequencing error and PCR bias. TCR alpha and beta chains were both sequenced, and the abundances of alpha and beta sequences in each sample were closely correlated with each other. Per the original workflow: V gene, J gene and CDR3 annotation of TCR sequences was performed with Decombinator V4. Expanded TCRs were defined as changing significantly between any two time points under a Poisson model with p below 0.0001. Abundances of TCRs were expressed as counts per million after normalisation to the total number of TCRs sequenced in each sample. TRAV1-2 paired with TRAJ12, TRAJ20 or TRAJ33 defined MAIT TCRs, while TRAV10 paired with TRAJ18 defined iNKT TCRs. VDJdb, accessed 1 November 2021, was searched for CMV, EBV and SARS-CoV-2 annotated TCRs, excluding TCRs annotated for multiple antigens. TCRdb trimmed the raw reads at Q25, called clones with MiXCR and kept productive beta chains. Here each entry gathers all rows of one CDR3 protein and keeps the most common genes and DNA. For this entry, the V and J calls and clone size follow TCRdb and not the study's own pipeline. The sample records under 60,000 distinct CDR3 sequences, roughly 8.8% of which are singletons. The leading ten clones occupy roughly 20% of the sample.

Trimming costs V 4 bases and J 7 bases, and their ends lie 10 bases apart. Reading the germline V gene gives CDR1 SQVTM and CDR2 ANQGSEA. From the cysteine through the phenylalanine, the CDR3 covers 11 amino acids. Just CDR3 DNA is preserved here, 33 bases in frame from base 1. Broader findings and caveats from the paper: Matching against VDJdb was skewed toward anti-spike CD8 responses, likely underestimated virus-specific expansions, and missed private and CD4 specificities.

Only a few counts were recorded for this clonotype. What antigen it recognizes has not been identified. It has no much larger one-base neighbor in the sample; base qualities were not kept. Input material: whole blood. The chain links TRBV29-1 with TRBJ1-1; the D segment could be TRBD1, given 6 matching bases. The sequence was collected from an adult who was a healthcare worker with PCR-confirmed SARS-CoV-2 infection or an uninfected control (not recorded which). The encoded CDR3 is CSVAGVDEAFF. The sequenced DNA is TGCAGCGTTGCAGGGGTTGATGAAGCTTTCTTT.